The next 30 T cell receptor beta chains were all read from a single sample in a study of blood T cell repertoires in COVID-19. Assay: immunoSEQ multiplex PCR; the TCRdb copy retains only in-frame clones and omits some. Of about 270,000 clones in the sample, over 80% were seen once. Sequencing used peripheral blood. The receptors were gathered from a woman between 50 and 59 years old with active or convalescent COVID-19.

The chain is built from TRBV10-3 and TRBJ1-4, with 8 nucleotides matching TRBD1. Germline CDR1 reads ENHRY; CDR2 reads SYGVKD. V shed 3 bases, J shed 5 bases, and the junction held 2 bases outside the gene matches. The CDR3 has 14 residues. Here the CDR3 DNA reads TGTGCCATCAGTGACACAGGGGGAAATGAAAAACTGTTTTTT. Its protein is CAISDTGGNEKLFF.

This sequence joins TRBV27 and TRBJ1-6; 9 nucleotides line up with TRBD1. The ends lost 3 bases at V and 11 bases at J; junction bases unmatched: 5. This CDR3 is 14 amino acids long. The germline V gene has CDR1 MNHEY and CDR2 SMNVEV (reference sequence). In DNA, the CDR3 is TGTGCCAGCAGTTTTTCCGGGACAGGGACACCCCTCCACTTT. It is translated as CASSFSGTGTPLHF.

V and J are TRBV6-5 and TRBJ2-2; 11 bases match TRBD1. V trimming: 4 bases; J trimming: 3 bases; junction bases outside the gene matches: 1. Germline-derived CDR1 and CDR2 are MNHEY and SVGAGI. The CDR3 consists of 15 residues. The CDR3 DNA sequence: TGTGCCAGCAGTTGGACAGGGGGCGACACCGGGGAGCTGTTTTTT. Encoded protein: CASSWTGGDTGELFF.

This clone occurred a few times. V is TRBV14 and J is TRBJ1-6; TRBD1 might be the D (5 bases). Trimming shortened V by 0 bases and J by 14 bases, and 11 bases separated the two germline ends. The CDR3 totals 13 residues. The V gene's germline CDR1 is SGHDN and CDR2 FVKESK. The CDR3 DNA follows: TGTGCCAGCAGCCAAGAGCCCCCAGGGACCCTCCACTTT. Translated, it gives CASSQEPPGTLHF.

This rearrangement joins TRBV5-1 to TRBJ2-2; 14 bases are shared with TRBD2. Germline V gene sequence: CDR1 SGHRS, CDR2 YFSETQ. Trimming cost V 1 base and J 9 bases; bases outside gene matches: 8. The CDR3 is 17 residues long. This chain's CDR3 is CASSLTATSGRARELFF. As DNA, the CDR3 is TGCGCCAGCAGCTTGACGGCGACTAGCGGGAGGGCCCGGGAGCTGTTTTTT.

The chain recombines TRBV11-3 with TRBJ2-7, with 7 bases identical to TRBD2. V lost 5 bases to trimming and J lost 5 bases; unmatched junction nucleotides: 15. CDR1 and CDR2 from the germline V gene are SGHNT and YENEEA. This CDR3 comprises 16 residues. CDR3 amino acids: CASSRGGDSYQHEQYF. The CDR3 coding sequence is TGTGCCAGCAGCCGTGGGGGGGACTCATACCAGCACGAGCAGTACTTC.

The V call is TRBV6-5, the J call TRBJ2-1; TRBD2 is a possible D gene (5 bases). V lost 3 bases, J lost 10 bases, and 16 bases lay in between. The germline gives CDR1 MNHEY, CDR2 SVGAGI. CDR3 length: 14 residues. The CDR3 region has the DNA TGTGCCAGCAGTTATTACCGGACTGACCGGGAGCAGTTCTTC. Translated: CASSYYRTDREQFF.

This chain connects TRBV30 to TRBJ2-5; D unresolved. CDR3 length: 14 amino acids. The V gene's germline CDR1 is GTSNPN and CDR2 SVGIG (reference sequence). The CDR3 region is CALRSRSISETQYF. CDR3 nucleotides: TGTGCTCTAAGATCCCGCTCCATATCGGAGACCCAGTACTTC.

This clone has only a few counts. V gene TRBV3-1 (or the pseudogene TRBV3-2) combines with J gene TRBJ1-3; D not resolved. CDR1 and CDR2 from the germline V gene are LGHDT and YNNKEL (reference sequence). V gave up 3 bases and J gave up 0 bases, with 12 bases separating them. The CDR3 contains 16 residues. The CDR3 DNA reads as TGTGCCAGCAGCCAGGCTGCTAGGTTCTCTGGAAACACCATATATTTT. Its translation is CASSQAARFSGNTIYF.

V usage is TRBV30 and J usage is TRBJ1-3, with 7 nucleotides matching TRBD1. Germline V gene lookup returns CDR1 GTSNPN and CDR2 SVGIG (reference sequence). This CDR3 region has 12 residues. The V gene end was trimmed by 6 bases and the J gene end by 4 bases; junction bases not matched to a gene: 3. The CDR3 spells CACDREGNTIYF. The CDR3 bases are TGTGCCTGTGACAGGGAGGGAAACACCATATATTTT.

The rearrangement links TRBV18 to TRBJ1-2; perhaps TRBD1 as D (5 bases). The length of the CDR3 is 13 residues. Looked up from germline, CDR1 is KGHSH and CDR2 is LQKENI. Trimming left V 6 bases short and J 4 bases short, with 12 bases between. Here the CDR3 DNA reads TGTGCCAGCTCTTCGGGGGGAGCCTATGGCTACACCTTC. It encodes CASSSGGAYGYTF.

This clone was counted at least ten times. The CDR3 nucleotides read TGTGCCATCAGTGATGGAGTCGTTTACAATGAGCAGTTCTTC. Protein: CAISDGVVYNEQFF. The chain uses TRBV10-3 and TRBJ2-1; D gene uncertain. There are 14 residues in the CDR3. V shed 3 bases and J shed 4 bases, with 10 bases lying between them. CDR1 is ENHRY and CDR2 is SYGVKD in the germline V gene.

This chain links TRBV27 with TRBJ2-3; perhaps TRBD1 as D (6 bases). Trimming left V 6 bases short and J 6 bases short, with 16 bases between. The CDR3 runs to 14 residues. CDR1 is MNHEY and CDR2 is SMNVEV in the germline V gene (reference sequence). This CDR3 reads CASRWTASGDTQYF. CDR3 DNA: TGTGCCAGCAGGTGGACAGCGTCAGGGGATACGCAGTATTTT.

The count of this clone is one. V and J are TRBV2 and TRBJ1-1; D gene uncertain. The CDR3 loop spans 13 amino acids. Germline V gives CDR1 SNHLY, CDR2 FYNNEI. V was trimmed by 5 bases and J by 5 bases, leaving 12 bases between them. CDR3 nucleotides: TGTGCCAGCAGTACCCAAAGGGAGACTGAAGCTTTCTTT. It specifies CASSTQRETEAFF.

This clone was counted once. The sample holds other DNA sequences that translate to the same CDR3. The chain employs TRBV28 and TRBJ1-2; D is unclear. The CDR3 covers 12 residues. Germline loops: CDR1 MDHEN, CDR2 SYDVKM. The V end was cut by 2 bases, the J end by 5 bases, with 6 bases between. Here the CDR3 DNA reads TGTGCCAGCAGTTTAGGCAGATATGGCTACACCTTC. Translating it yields CASSLGRYGYTF.

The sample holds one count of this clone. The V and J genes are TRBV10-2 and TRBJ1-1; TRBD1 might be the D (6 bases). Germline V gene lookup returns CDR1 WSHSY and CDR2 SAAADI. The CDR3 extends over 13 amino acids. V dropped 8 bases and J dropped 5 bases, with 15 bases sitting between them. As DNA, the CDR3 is TGCGCCAGCGGGGGGGGCGAAGATACTGAAGCTTTCTTT. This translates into CASGGGEDTEAFF.

The CDR3: CASSISGSWTGELFF. The CDR3 bases are TGTGCCAGTAGTATTAGCGGGAGTTGGACCGGGGAGCTGTTTTTT. V gene TRBV19 combines with J gene TRBJ2-2; 9 bases line up with TRBD2. The V and J ends lost 3 bases and 5 bases, in that order; junction bases with no gene match: 4. The CDR3 extends over 15 amino acids. Germline V gives CDR1 LNHDA, CDR2 SQIVND (reference sequence).

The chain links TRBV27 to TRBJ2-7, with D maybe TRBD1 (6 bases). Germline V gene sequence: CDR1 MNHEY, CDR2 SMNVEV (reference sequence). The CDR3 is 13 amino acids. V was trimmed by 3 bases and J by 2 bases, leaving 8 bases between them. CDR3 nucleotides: TGTGCCAGCAGTTTCGGACAGCCCTACGAGCAGTACTTC. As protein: CASSFGQPYEQYF.

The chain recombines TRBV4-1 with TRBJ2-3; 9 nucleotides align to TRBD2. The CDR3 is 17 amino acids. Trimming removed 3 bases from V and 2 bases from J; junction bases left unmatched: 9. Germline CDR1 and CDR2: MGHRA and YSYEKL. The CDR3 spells CASSQGLAKTLTDTQYF. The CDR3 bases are TGCGCCAGCAGCCAGGGACTAGCCAAAACCCTCACAGATACGCAGTATTTT.

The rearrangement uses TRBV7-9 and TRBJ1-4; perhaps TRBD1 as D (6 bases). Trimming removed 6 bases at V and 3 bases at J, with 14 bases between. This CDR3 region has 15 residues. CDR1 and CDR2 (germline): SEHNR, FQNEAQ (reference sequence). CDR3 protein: CASRYAGTPNEKLFF. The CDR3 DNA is TGTGCCAGCAGGTACGCTGGGACACCTAATGAAAAACTGTTTTTT.

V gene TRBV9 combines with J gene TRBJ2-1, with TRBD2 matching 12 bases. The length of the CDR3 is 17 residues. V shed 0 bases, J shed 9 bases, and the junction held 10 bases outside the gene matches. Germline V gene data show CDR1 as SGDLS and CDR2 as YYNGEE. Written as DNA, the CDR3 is TGTGCCAGCAGCGTAGGTATTCCGACTAGCGGGAGTGGTGAGCAGTTCTTC. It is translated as CASSVGIPTSGSGEQFF.

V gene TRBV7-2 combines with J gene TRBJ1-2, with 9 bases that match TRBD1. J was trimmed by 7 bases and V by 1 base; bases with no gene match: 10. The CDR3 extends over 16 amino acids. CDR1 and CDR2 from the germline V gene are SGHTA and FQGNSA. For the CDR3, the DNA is TGTGCCAGCAGCTTAGACCCCTCACAGGGGGCGCGTGGCTACACCTTC. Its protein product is CASSLDPSQGARGYTF.

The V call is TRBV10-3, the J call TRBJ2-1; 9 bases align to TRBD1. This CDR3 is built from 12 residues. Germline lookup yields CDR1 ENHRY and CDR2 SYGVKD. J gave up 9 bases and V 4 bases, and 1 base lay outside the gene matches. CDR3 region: CAISADRGEQFF. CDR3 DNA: TGTGCCATCAGTGCGGACAGGGGTGAGCAGTTCTTC.

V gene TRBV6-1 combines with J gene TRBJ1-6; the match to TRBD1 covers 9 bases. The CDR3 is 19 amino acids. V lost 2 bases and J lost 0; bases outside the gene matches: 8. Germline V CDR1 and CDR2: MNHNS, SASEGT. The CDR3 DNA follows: TGTGCCAGCAGTGAAAGCCTCGGGACAGGGTTCTCCTATAATTCACCCCTCCACTTT. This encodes CASSESLGTGFSYNSPLHF.

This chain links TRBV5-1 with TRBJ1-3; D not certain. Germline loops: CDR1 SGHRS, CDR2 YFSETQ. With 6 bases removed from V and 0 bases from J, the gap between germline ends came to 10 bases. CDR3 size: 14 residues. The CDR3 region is CASTAGFSGNTIYF. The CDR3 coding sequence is TGCGCCAGCACAGCAGGTTTCTCTGGAAACACCATATATTTT.

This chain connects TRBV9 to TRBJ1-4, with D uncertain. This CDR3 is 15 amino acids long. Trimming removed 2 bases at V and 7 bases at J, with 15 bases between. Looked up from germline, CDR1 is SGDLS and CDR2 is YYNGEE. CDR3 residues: CASSVEGIATEKLFF. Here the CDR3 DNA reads TGTGCCAGCAGCGTGGAGGGAATCGCCACTGAAAAACTGTTTTTT.

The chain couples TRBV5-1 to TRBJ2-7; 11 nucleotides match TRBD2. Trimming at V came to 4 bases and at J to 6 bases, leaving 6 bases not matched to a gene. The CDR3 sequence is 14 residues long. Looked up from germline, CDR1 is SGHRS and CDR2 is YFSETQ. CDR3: CASSTLAGASEQYF. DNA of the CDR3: TGCGCCAGCAGCACACTAGCGGGAGCCTCCGAGCAGTACTTC.

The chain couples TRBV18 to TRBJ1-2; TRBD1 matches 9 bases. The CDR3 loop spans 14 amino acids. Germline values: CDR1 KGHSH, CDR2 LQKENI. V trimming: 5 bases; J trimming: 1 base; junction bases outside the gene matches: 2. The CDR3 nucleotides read TGTGCCAGCTCAACAGGGGGCCGTAACTATGGCTACACCTTC. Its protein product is CASSTGGRNYGYTF.

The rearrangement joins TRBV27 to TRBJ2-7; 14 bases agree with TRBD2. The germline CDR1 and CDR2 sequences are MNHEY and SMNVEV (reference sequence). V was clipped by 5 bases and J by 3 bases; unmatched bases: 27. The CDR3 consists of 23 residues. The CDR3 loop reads CASSPRRTGAPGLAGVRFYEQYF. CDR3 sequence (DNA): TGTGCCAGCAGTCCCCGCCGGACAGGGGCACCGGGACTAGCGGGAGTTCGGTTCTACGAGCAGTACTTC.

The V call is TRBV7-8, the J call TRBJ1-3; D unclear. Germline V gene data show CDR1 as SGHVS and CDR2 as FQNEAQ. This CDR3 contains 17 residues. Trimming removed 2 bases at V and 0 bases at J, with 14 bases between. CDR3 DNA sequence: TGTGCCAGCAGCTTAATCATCGACACCCGCTCTGGAAACACCATATATTTT. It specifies CASSLIIDTRSGNTIYF.